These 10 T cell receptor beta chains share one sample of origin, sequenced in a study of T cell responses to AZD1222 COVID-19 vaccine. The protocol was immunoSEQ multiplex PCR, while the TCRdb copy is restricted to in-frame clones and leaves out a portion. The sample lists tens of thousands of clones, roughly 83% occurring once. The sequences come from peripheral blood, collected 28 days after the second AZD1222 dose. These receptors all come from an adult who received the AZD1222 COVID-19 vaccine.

The CDR3 sequence is CASSRLAGEMNTGELFF. CDR3 nucleotide sequence: TGCGCCAGCAGTCGACTAGCGGGGGAGATGAACACCGGGGAGCTGTTTTTT. The chain joins TRBV10-2 to TRBJ2-2; 12 bases align to TRBD2. After removal of 5 bases from V and 1 base from J, the junction contained 5 bases not matched to a gene. The CDR3 is 17 amino acids. The germline V gene encodes CDR1 WSHSY and CDR2 SAAADI.

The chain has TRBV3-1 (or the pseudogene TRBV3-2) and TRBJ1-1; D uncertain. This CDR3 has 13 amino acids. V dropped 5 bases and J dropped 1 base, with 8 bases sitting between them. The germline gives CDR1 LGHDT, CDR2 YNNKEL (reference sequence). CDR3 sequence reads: CASSSNPNTEAFF. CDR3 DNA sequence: TGTGCCAGCAGCTCAAACCCGAACACTGAAGCTTTCTTT.

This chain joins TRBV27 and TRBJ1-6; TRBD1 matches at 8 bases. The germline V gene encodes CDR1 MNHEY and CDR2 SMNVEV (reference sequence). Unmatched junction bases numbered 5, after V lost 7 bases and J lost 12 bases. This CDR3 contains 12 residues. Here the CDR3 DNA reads TGTGCCAGCACAGGGGGCTTGGGACCCCTCCACTTT. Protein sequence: CASTGGLGPLHF.

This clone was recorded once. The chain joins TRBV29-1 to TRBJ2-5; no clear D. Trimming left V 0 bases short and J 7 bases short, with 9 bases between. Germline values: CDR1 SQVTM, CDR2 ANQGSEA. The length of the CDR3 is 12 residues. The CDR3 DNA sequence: TGCAGCGTTGAAGATAGTGGGATGACCCAGTACTTC. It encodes CSVEDSGMTQYF.

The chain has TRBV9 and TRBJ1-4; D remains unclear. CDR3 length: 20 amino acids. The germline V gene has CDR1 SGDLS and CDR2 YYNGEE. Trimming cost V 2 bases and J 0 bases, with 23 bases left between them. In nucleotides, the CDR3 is TGTGCCAGCAGCGTCCATGTTTCACCCTCGGCTTCAACAACTAATGAAAAACTGTTTTTT. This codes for CASSVHVSPSASTTNEKLFF.

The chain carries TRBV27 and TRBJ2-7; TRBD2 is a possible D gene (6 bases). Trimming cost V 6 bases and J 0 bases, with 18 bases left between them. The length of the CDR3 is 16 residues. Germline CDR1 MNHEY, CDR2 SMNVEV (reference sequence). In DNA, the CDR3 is TGTGCCAGCAGCCGCAGGAGGGGACTGAGCTCCTACGAGCAGTACTTC. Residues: CASSRRRGLSSYEQYF.

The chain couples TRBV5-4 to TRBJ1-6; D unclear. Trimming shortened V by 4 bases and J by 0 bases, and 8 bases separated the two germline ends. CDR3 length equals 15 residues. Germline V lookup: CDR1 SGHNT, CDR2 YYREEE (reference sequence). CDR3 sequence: CASSGKGSYNSPLHF. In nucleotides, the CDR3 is TGTGCCAGCAGCGGAAAGGGCTCCTATAATTCACCCCTCCACTTT.

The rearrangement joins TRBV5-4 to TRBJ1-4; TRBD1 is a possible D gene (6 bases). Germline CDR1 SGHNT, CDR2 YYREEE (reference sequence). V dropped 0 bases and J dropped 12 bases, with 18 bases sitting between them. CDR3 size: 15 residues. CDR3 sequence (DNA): TGTGCCAGCAGCTTGGTGCGGGGGGCGAATCATGAACTGTTTTTT. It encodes CASSLVRGANHELFF.

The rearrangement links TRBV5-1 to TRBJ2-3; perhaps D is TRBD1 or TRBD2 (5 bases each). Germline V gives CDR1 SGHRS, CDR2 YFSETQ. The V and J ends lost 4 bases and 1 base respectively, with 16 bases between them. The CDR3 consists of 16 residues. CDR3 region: CASSTGTHPGTDTQYF. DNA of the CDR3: TGCGCCAGCAGCACTGGGACCCACCCGGGCACAGATACGCAGTATTTT.

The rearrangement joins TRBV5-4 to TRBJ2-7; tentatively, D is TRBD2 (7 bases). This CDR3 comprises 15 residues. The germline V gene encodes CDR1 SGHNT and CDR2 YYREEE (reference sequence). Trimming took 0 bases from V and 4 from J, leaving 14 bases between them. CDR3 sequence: CASSLEWGGQYEQYF. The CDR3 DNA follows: TGTGCCAGCAGCTTGGAGTGGGGGGGCCAGTACGAGCAGTACTTC. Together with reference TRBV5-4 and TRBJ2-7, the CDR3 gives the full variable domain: ETGVTQSPTHLIKTRGQQVTLRCSSQSGHNTVSWYQQALGQGPQFIFQYYREEENGRGNFPPRFSGLQFPNYSSELNVNALELDDSALYLCASSLEWGGQYEQYFGPGTRLTVT.